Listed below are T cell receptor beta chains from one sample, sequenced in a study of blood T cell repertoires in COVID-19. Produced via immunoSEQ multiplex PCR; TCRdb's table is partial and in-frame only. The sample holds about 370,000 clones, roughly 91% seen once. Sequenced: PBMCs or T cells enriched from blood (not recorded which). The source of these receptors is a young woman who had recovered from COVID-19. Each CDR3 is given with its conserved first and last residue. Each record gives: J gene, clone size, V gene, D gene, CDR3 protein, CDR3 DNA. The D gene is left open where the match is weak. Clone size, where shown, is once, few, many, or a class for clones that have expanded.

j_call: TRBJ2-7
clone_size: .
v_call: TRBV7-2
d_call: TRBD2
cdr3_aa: CASSLVAGGNEQYF
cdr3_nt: TGTGCCAGCAGCTTAGTTGCGGGAGGGAACGAGCAGTACTTC

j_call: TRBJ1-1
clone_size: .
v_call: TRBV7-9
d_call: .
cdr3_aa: CASSLQGRLNTEAFF
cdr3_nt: TGTGCCAGCAGTCTACAGGGACGGCTGAACACTGAAGCTTTCTTT

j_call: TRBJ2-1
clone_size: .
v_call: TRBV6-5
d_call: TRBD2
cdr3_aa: CASSPAGGAYNEQFF
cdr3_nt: TGTGCCAGCAGCCCCGCGGGGGGAGCCTACAATGAGCAGTTCTTC

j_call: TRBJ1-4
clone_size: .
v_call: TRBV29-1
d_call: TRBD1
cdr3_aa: CSVEGDRVGEKLFF
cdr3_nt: TGCAGCGTTGAAGGGGACAGGGTGGGAGAAAAACTGTTTTTT

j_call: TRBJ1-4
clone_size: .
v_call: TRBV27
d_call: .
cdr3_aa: CASSATPRTNEKLFF
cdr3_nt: TGTGCCAGCAGTGCGACTCCTCGGACTAATGAAAAACTGTTTTTT

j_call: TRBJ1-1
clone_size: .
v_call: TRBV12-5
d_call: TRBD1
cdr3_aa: CASGPGTGLKNTEAFF
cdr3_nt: TGTGCTAGTGGCCCCGGGACAGGTCTTAAGAACACTGAAGCTTTCTTT

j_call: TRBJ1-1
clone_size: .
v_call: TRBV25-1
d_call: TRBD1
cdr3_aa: CASSQIRDRGTPEAFF
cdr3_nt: TGTGCCAGCAGCCAAATTCGGGACAGGGGCACCCCTGAAGCTTTCTTT

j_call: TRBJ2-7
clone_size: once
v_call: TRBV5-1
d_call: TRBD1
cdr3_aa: CASSPGTGGWGDEQYF
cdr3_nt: TGCGCCAGCAGCCCGGGGACAGGGGGCTGGGGAGACGAGCAGTACTTC

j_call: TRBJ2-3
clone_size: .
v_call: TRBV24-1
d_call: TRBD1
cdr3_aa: CATSESETGSDTQYF
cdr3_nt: TGTGCCACCAGTGAATCCGAGACAGGGTCAGATACGCAGTATTTT

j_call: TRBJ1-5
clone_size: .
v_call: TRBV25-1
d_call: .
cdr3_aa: CASAPDINSNQPQHF
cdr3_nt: TGTGCCAGCGCCCCGGACATTAATAGCAATCAGCCCCAGCATTTT

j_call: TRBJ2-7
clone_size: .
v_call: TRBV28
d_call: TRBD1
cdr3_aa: CASSGTGGSYEQYF
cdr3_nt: TGTGCCAGCAGTGGGACAGGGGGCTCCTACGAGCAGTACTTC

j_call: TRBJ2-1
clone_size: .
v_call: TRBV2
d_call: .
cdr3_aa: CASSEFSVSSYNEQFF
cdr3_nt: TGTGCCAGCAGTGAATTTAGCGTGAGCTCCTACAATGAGCAGTTCTTC

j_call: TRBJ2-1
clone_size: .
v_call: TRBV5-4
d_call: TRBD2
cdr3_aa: CASWKREGTYNEQFF
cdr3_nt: TGTGCCAGCTGGAAGCGGGAGGGCACCTACAATGAGCAGTTCTTC

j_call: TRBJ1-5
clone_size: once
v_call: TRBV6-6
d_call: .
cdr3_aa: CASIPLGGDYNQPQHF
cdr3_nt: TGTGCCAGCATTCCACTGGGGGGGGACTACAATCAGCCCCAGCATTTT

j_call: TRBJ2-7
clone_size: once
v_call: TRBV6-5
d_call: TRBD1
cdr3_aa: CASSYGGQGNSYEQYF
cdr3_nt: TGTGCCAGCAGTTATGGAGGACAGGGGAACTCCTACGAGCAGTACTTC

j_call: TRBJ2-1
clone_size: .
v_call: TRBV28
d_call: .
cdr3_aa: CASSLTRPSSPQFF
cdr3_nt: TGTGCCAGCAGTTTAACACGACCCTCTAGCCCGCAGTTCTTC

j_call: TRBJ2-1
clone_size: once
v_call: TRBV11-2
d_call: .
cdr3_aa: CASSSPGVTQPYNEQFF
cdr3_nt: TGTGCCAGCAGTTCACCGGGAGTAACCCAACCCTACAATGAGCAGTTCTTC

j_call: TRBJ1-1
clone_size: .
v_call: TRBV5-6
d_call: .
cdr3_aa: CASSLVGAEDTEAFF
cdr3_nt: TGTGCCAGCAGCTTGGTTGGGGCGGAAGACACTGAAGCTTTCTTT

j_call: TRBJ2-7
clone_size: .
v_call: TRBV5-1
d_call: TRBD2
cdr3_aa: CASSDGLAGVFYEQYF
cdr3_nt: TGCGCCAGCAGCGACGGACTAGCGGGAGTTTTCTACGAGCAGTACTTC

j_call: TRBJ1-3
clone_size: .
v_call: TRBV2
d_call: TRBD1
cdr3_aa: CASSEDRGNLHNSGNTIYF
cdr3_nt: TGTGCCAGCAGTGAGGACAGGGGGAACCTACACAACTCTGGAAACACCATATATTTT

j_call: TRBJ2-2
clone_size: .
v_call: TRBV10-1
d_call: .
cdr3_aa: CASSERAGELFF
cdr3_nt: TGCGCCAGCAGTGAGCGGGCCGGGGAGCTGTTTTTT

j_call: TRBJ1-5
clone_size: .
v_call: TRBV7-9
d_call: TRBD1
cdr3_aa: CASSPSTGARGAQHF
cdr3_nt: TGTGCCAGCAGCCCATCGACAGGGGCTCGCGGGGCCCAGCATTTT

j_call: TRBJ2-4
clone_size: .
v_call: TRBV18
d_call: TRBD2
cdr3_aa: CASSPDGGGKNIQYF
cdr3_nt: TGTGCCAGCTCACCCGATGGGGGGGGCAAAAACATTCAGTACTTC

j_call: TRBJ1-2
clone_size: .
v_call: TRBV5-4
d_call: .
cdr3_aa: CASSLGGLDYGYTF
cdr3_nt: TGTGCCAGCAGCTTGGGAGGGCTTGACTATGGCTACACCTTC

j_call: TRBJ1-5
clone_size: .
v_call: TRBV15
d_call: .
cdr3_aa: CATSRDGRGHQPQHF
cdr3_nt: TGTGCCACCAGCAGAGATGGGCGGGGACATCAGCCCCAGCATTTT

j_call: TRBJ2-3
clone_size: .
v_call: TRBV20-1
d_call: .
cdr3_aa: CSGESTDTQYF
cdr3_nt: TGCAGTGGAGAGAGCACAGATACGCAGTATTTT

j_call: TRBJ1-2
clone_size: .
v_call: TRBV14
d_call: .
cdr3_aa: CASSQSRNRQNGYTF
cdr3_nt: TGTGCCAGCAGCCAATCCCGTAACAGACAGAATGGCTACACCTTC

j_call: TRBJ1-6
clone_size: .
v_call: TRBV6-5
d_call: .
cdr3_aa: CASSYSGGISPLHF
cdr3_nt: TGTGCCAGCAGTTACTCAGGGGGAATCTCACCCCTCCACTTT

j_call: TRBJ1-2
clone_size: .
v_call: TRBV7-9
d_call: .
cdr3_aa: CASSDDDSNYGYTF
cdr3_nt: TGTGCCAGCAGCGACGACGACAGCAACTATGGCTACACCTTC

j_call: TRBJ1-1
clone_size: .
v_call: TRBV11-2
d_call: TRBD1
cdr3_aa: CASSLWADRGDRDTEAFF
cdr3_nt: TGTGCCAGCAGCTTATGGGCGGACAGGGGTGATCGGGACACTGAAGCTTTCTTT

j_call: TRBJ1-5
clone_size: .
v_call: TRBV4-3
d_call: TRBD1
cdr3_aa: CASSRERTGSQPQHF
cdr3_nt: TGCGCCAGCAGCCGGGAGCGGACAGGGAGTCAGCCCCAGCATTTT

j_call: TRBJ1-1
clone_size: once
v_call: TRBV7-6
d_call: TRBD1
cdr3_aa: CASSLRDRGQNTEAFF
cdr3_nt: TGTGCCAGCAGCTTACGGGACAGGGGCCAGAACACTGAAGCTTTCTTT

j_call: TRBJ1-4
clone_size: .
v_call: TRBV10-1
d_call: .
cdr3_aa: CASSDPQGKLFF
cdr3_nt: TGCGCCAGCAGTGACCCACAGGGAAAACTGTTTTTT

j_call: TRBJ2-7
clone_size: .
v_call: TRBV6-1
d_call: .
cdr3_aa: CASSDPSVSYEQYF
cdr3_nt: TGTGCCAGCAGTGATCCTAGCGTATCCTACGAGCAGTACTTC

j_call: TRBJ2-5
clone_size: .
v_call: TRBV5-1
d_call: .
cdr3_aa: CASSSAGSRRETQYF
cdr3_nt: TGCGCCAGCAGCTCCGCGGGATCCCGGAGGGAGACCCAGTACTTC

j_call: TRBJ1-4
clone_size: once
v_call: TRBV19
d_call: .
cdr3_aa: CASSIQSRQDEKLFF
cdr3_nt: TGTGCCAGTAGCATTCAAAGCCGACAGGATGAAAAACTGTTTTTT

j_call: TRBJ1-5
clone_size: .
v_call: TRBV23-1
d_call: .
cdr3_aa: CASRLNYTSGNQPQHF
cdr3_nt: TGCGCCAGCAGGCTTAACTACACCTCGGGCAATCAGCCCCAGCATTTT

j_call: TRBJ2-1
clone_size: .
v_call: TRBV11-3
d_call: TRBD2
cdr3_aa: CASSPGLAGGHEQFF
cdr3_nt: TGTGCCAGCAGCCCAGGACTAGCGGGGGGACATGAGCAGTTCTTC

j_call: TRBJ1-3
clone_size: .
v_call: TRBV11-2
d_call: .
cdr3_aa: CASSLVVQLGNTIYF
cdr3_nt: TGTGCCAGCAGCTTAGTGGTACAGCTTGGAAACACCATATATTTT

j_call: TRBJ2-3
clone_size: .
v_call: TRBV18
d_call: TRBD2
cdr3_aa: CASSPTSGATDTQYF
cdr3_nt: TGTGCCAGCTCACCGACTAGCGGGGCCACAGATACGCAGTATTTT

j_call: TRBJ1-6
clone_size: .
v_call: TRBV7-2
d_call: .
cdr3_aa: CASSLGGLGSPLHF
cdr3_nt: TGTGCCAGCAGCTTGGGAGGGCTCGGGTCACCCCTCCACTTT

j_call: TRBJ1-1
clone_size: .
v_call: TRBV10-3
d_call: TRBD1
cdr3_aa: CAISSGGADTEAFF
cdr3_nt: TGTGCCATCAGTTCAGGGGGCGCCGACACTGAAGCTTTCTTT

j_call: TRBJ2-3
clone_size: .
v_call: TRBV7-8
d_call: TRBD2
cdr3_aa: CASSWTSGGSDTQYF
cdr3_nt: TGTGCCAGCAGCTGGACTAGCGGGGGGTCTGATACGCAGTATTTT

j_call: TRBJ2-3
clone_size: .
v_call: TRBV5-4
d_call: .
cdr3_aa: CASSNGERVENTQYF
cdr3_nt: TGTGCCAGCAGCAATGGGGAGAGGGTTGAAAATACGCAGTATTTT

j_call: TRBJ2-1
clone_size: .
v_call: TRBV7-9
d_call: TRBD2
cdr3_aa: CASSFPPGGGVYNEQFF
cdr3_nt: TGTGCCAGCAGCTTCCCCCCCGGGGGGGGTGTTTACAATGAGCAGTTCTTC

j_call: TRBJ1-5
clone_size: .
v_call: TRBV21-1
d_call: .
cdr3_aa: CASSAGQPGQPQHF
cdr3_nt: TGTGCCAGCAGCGCGGGACAGCCGGGTCAGCCCCAGCATTTT

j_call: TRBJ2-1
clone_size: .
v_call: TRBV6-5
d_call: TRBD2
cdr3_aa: CASSRGGRSYNEQFF
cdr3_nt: TGTGCCAGCAGTCGCGGGGGTCGCTCCTACAATGAGCAGTTCTTC

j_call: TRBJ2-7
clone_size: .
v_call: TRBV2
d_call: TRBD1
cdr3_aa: CASSDPGQNTYEQYF
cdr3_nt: TGTGCCAGCAGTGACCCGGGACAGAATACCTACGAGCAGTACTTC

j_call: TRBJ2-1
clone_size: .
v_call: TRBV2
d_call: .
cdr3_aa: CASSESRGMNEQFF
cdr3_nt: TGTGCCAGCAGTGAATCAAGGGGAATGAATGAGCAGTTCTTC

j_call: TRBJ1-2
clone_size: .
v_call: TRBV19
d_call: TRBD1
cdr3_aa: CASRSGTAPQGTNGYTF
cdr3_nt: TGTGCCAGTAGATCCGGGACAGCCCCTCAAGGCACCAATGGCTACACCTTC

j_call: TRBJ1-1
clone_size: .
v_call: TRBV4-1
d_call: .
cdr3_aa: CASSQGALQGFDEAFF
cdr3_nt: TGCGCCAGCAGCCAAGGGGCTTTACAGGGATTCGATGAAGCTTTCTTT

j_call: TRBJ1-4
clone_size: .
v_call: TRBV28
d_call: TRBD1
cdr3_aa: CASTQGGQNEKLFF
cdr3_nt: TGTGCCAGCACTCAGGGGGGACAGAATGAAAAACTGTTTTTT

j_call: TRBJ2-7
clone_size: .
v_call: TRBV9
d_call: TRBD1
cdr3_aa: CASSVGGQGPEQYF
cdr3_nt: TGTGCCAGCAGCGTAGGCGGACAGGGCCCCGAGCAGTACTTC

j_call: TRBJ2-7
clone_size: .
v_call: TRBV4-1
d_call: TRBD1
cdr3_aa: CASSQDPSGQGAYEQYF
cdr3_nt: TGCGCCAGCAGCCAAGATCCCTCGGGACAGGGGGCTTACGAGCAGTACTTC

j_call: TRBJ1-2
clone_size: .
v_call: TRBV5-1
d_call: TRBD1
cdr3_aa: CASSLETGVYGYTF
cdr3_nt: TGCGCCAGCAGCCTCGAGACAGGGGTCTATGGCTACACCTTC

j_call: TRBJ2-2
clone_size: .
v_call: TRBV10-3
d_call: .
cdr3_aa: CAISERGARNGELFF
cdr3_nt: TGTGCCATCAGTGAACGGGGGGCGCGGAACGGGGAGCTGTTTTTT